The sequence of this TCR beta chain was determined in a study of CD8 T cells in ankylosing spondylitis. Whole-study results and caveats: Disease-linked clones proved CD8+ and comparatively uncommon in peripheral blood.

V was pared by 6 bases and J by 0 bases, with 8 bases of the junction left unmatched. This CDR3 has 16 residues. Germline CDR1 is SGHVS and CDR2 is FQNEAQ. As regards this clonotype: Its target is unknown.

Quantitative 5'-RACE with molecular barcodes generated TCR beta libraries. TCRdb reprocessed the 5' RACE reads via MiXCR and lists one record per CDR3 protein. This sample has about 240,000 distinct CDR3 sequences, with roughly 10% found just once. This clonotype was obtained from a male donor with ankylosing spondylitis or in good health (not recorded which). Sample: blood, either unsorted or a sorted T cell fraction (not recorded which). The rearrangement links TRBV7-8 to TRBJ2-7, with 10 bases matching TRBD2. CDR3 residues: CASSKAGGVSSYEQYF. CDR3 sequence (DNA): TGTGCCAGCAGTAAAGCGGGAGGGGTTAGCTCCTACGAGCAGTACTTC.